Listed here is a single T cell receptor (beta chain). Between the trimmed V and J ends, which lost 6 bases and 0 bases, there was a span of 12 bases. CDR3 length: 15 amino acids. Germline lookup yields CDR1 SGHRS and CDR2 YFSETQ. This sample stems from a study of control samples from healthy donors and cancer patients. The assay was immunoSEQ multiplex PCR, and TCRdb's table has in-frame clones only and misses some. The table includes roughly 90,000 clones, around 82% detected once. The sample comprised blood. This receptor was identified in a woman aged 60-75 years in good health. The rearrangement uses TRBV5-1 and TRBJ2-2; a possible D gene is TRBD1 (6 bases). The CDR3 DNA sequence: TGCGCCAGCACCCCCCAGGGGACGAACACCGGGGAGCTGTTTTTT. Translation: CASTPQGTNTGELFF.